Following are 14 T cell receptor beta chains from one sample sequenced in a study of T cell changes during pregnancy in multiple sclerosis. Only in-frame clones appear in the TCRdb table, and some are missing; sequencing was by immunoSEQ multiplex PCR. The top ten clones hold under 3% of a sample with some 87,000 clones, 85% to 95% of them seen once. The specimen comprised peripheral blood, sampled in the first trimester of pregnancy. The receptors here all came from a female donor with multiple sclerosis, enrolled in a pregnancy study.

V usage is TRBV30 and J usage is TRBJ2-7, with D perhaps TRBD2 (5 bases). Germline CDR1 GTSNPN, CDR2 SVGIG (reference sequence). The CDR3 covers 13 residues. V was pared by 2 bases and J by 3 bases, with 11 bases between. The DNA of the CDR3 is TGTGCCTGGAGTCAAAGACGGGGCTACGAGCAGTACTTC. It yields the protein CAWSQRRGYEQYF.

Here the CDR3 reads CASSLTTTGQGGYEQYF. CDR3 bases: TGTGCCAGCAGCTTAACTACTACGGGACAGGGTGGATACGAGCAGTACTTC. J is TRBJ2-7 and V is TRBV7-2; 9 bases are shared with TRBD1. The V gene's germline CDR1 is SGHTA and CDR2 FQGNSA. The CDR3 covers 17 residues. Trimming took 2 bases from V and 4 from J; bases not matched to a gene: 12. Variable domain in full (rest from reference TRBV7-2 and TRBJ2-7): GAGVSQSPSNKVTEKGKDVELRCDPISGHTALYWYRQSLGQGLEFLIYFQGNSAPDKSGLPSDRFSAERTGGSVSTLTIQRTQQEDSAVYLCASSLTTTGQGGYEQYFGPGTRLTVT.

V usage is TRBV5-4 and J usage is TRBJ2-3; 8 nucleotides line up with TRBD2. This CDR3 has 16 residues. V lost 2 bases and J lost 2; bases outside the gene matches: 7. Germline V gene sequence: CDR1 SGHNT, CDR2 YYREEE (reference sequence). In nucleotides, the CDR3 is TGTGCCAGCAGCTTCGGGACTAGAGTCATCACAGATACGCAGTATTTT. Protein: CASSFGTRVITDTQYF.

The chain links TRBV4-2 to TRBJ2-7, with D possibly matching TRBD2 (6 bases). The CDR3 contains 12 residues. V was cut by 5 bases and J by 3 bases, with 8 bases left in between. CDR1 is LGHNA and CDR2 is YNFKEQ in the germline V gene. The CDR3 here is CASSGSGYEQYF. As DNA, the CDR3 is TGTGCCAGCAGCGGTAGCGGCTACGAGCAGTACTTC.

CDR3 nucleotides: TGTGCCAGTAGTATTAGTGGGAGCGTGGATACGCAGTATTTT. It encodes CASSISGSVDTQYF. This chain links TRBV19 with TRBJ2-3; D possibly corresponds to TRBD2 (5 bases). The CDR3 length is 14 residues. Deletions cut 3 bases from V and 6 bases from J, with 13 bases between. CDR1 and CDR2 (germline): LNHDA, SQIVND (reference sequence).

The chain joins TRBV19 to TRBJ1-5, with TRBD1 as a possible D gene (6 bases). The germline CDR1 and CDR2 sequences are LNHDA and SQIVND (reference sequence). This CDR3 has 15 amino acids. V dropped 5 bases and J dropped 2 bases, with 13 bases sitting between them. The CDR3 sequence is CASSAYREGNQPQHF. The CDR3 nucleotides are TGTGCCAGTAGTGCATACAGGGAAGGCAATCAGCCCCAGCATTTT.

The chain is built from TRBV7-9 and TRBJ2-7, with 7 bases identical to TRBD1. Germline assignment: CDR1 SEHNR and CDR2 FQNEAQ (reference sequence). This CDR3 is 16 amino acids long. The junction had 13 bases not matched to a gene; V was cut back by 5 bases and J by 3 bases. The CDR3 loop reads CASSDPRDSYFYEQYF. The CDR3 region has the DNA TGTGCCAGCAGCGACCCCCGGGACAGCTATTTCTACGAGCAGTACTTC.

This clone was observed a single time. The chain couples TRBV5-4 to TRBJ2-7; the D gene is possibly TRBD2 (5 bases). The CDR3 has 13 amino acids. Germline loops: CDR1 SGHNT, CDR2 YYREEE (reference sequence). V shed 0 bases and J shed 4 bases, with 8 bases lying between them. CDR3 nucleotide sequence: TGTGCCAGCAGCTTGGACGGGGTTTACGAGCAGTACTTC. Translated, it gives CASSLDGVYEQYF.

The rearrangement links TRBV2 to TRBJ2-3; the match to TRBD2 covers 8 bases. J was trimmed by 1 base and V by 5 bases; bases with no gene match: 5. The CDR3 totals 15 residues. From germline, CDR1 is SNHLY and CDR2 FYNNEI. CDR3 bases: TGTGCCAGCAGTCCCCTAGCGGGCGGCACAGATACGCAGTATTTT. It specifies CASSPLAGGTDTQYF.

This rearrangement joins TRBV9 to TRBJ1-1; TRBD1 matches 8 bases. Per the germline V gene, CDR1 is SGDLS and CDR2 is YYNGEE. Germline trimming cut 2 bases from V and 0 bases from J; bases unmatched to any gene: 3. The CDR3 has 15 amino acids. The CDR3 sequence: CASSVAGGVNTEAFF. The CDR3 nucleotides are TGTGCCAGCAGCGTTGCAGGGGGCGTGAACACTGAAGCTTTCTTT.

The chain's CDR3 is CASSLSGSHEQYF. The CDR3 bases are TGTGCCAGCAGCTTAAGCGGGAGCCACGAGCAGTACTTC. The chain couples TRBV7-8 to TRBJ2-7, with 8 bases that match TRBD2. CDR3 length equals 13 residues. Trimming removed 2 bases from V and 5 bases from J; junction bases left unmatched: 2. CDR1 is SGHVS, CDR2 FQNEAQ, per germline.

This clone was seen once. The rearrangement uses TRBV9 and TRBJ2-7, with 11 positions matching TRBD2. This CDR3 contains 16 residues. V trimming: 4 bases; J trimming: 4 bases; junction bases outside the gene matches: 10. CDR1 is SGDLS, CDR2 YYNGEE, per germline. The CDR3 sequence: CASSPGGTSGPYEQYF. The CDR3 DNA reads as TGTGCCAGCAGCCCAGGAGGGACTAGCGGCCCGTACGAGCAGTACTTC.

V and J are TRBV5-1 and TRBJ2-2; D is perhaps TRBD2 (5 bases). Trimming removed 0 bases from V and 6 bases from J, with 15 bases in between. Per the germline V gene, CDR1 is SGHRS and CDR2 is YFSETQ. The CDR3 sequence is 16 residues long. The DNA for the CDR3 is TGCGCCAGCAGCTTGGCCGGGGTAGAAGTGCCCGGGGAGCTGTTTTTT. Protein product: CASSLAGVEVPGELFF. Filled out from reference TRBV5-1 and TRBJ2-2, the complete variable domain reads KAGVTQTPRYLIKTRGQQVTLSCSPISGHRSVSWYQQTPGQGLQFLFEYFSETQRNKGNFPGRFSGRQFSNSRSEMNVSTLELGDSALYLCASSLAGVEVPGELFFGEGSRLTVL.

This rearrangement joins TRBV5-1 to TRBJ2-1, with TRBD2 matching 11 bases. Germline CDR1 reads SGHRS; CDR2 reads YFSETQ. V lost 3 bases, J lost 15 bases, and 5 bases stayed unmatched. This CDR3 contains 12 residues. The CDR3 sequence is CASSYTSGSLFF. The CDR3 DNA reads TGCGCCAGCAGCTACACTAGCGGGAGTCTGTTCTTC.